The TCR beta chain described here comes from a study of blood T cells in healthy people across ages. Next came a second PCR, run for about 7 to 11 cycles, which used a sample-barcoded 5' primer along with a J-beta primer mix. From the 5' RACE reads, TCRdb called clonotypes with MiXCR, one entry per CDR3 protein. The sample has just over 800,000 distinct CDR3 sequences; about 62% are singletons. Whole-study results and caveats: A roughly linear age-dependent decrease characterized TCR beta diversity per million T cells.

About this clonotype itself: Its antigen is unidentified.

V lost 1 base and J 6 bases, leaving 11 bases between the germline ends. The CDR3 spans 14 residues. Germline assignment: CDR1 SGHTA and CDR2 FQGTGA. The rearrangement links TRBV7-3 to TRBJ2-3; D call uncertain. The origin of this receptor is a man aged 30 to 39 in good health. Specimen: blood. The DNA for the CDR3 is TGTGCCAGCAGCTTAATGGGGAATGAGGATACGCAGTATTTT. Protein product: CASSLMGNEDTQYF.